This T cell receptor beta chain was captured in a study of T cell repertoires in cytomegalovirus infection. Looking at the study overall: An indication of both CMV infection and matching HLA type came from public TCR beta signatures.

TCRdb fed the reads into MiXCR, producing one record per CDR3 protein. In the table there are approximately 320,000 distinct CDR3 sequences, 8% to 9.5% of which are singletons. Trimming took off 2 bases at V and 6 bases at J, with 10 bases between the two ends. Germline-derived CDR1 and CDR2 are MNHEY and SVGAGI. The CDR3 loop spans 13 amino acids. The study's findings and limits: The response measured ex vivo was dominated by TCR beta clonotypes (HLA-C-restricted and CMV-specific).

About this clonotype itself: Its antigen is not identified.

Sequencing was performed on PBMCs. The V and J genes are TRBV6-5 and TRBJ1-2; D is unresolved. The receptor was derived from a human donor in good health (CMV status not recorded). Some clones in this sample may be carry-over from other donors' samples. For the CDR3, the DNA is TGTGCCAGCAGTTACAAGGGAGAGCATGGCTACACCTTC. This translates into CASSYKGEHGYTF.